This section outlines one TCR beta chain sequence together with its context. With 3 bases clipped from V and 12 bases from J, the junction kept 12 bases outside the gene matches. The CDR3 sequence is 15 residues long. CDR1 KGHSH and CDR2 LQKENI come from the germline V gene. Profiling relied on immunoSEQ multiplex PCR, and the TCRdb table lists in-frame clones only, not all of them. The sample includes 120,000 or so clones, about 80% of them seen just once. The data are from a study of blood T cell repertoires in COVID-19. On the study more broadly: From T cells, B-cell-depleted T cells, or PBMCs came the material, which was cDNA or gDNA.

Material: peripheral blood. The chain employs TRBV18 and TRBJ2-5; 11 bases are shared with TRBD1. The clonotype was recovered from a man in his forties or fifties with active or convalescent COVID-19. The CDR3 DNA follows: TGTGCCAGCTCACCCTTCAGGGGACAGGGGGGATCGGAGTACTTC. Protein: CASSPFRGQGGSEYF.